Shown below are 32 T cell receptor beta chains from a single sample sequenced in a study of a mutant IDH1 vaccine in newly diagnosed glioma. Indicated time point: week 47, end of study. Vaccination comprised doses that each held 300 ug of mutant IDH1 20-mer peptide, plus topical imiquimod. Their recognized antigens are unknown. The protocol was immunoSEQ multiplex PCR, while the TCRdb copy is restricted to in-frame clones and leaves out a portion. This repertoire shows roughly 13,000 clones, around three quarters found once; its top ten account for less than 5%. The sequences come from PBMCs, collected from a glioma patient whose treatment included an IDH1 peptide vaccine. Receptors were obtained from a middle-aged woman with glioma.

The V gene is TRBV29-1, the J gene TRBJ1-5; D is perhaps TRBD1 (6 bases). The germline V and J ends were trimmed by 4 bases and 3 bases, with 10 bases remaining between them. Per the germline V gene, CDR1 is SQVTM and CDR2 is ANQGSEA. The CDR3 spans 13 residues. The CDR3 sequence: CSVAQGINQPQHF. Here the CDR3 DNA reads TGCAGCGTTGCCCAGGGGATCAATCAGCCCCAGCATTTT.

DNA of the CDR3: TGTCCCAATAGGGCTAGCGGGAGGGTATTGGGCTACGAGCAGTACTTC. It encodes CPNRASGRVLGYEQYF. This chain links TRBV9 with TRBJ2-7; 12 nucleotides match TRBD2. The CDR3 has 16 amino acids. Germline V gene data show CDR1 as SGDLS and CDR2 as YYNGEE.

The V and J genes are TRBV19 and TRBJ1-2; D is ambiguous. The germline gives CDR1 LNHDA, CDR2 SQIVND (reference sequence). Trimming shortened V by 4 bases and J by 6 bases, and 9 bases separated the two germline ends. This CDR3 spans 12 amino acids. The CDR3 nucleotides read TGTGCCAGTAGTAAAGGTCCGGATGGCTACACCTTC. Its translation: CASSKGPDGYTF.

This chain connects TRBV5-4 to TRBJ1-1; the match to TRBD1 covers 7 bases. The CDR3 contains 15 residues. Germline V CDR1 and CDR2: SGHNT, YYREEE (reference sequence). J lost 3 bases, V lost 0 bases, and 5 bases had no gene match. The CDR3 sequence is CASSLAARGDTEAFF. CDR3 nucleotide sequence: TGTGCCAGCAGCTTGGCCGCCAGGGGGGACACTGAAGCTTTCTTT.

The V gene is TRBV6-1, the J gene TRBJ2-3, with no clear D. This CDR3 is 15 amino acids long. CDR1 and CDR2 (germline): MNHNS, SASEGT. The germline V and J ends were trimmed by 11 bases and 0 bases, with 18 bases remaining between them. The CDR3 loop reads CALSVDDTSTDTQYF. CDR3 nucleotides: TGTGCCCTATCCGTGGACGACACTAGCACAGATACGCAGTATTTT.

The rearrangement joins TRBV14 to TRBJ1-2; D may be TRBD1 (6 bases). Germline V CDR1 and CDR2: SGHDN, FVKESK. The V end was cut by 0 bases, the J end by 7 bases, with 15 bases between. This CDR3 has 15 residues. CDR3 loop: CASSQDLRGLGGYTF. The CDR3 DNA sequence: TGTGCCAGCAGCCAAGATCTTCGGGGGCTGGGTGGCTACACCTTC.

CDR3 nucleotide sequence: TGTGCCAGTAGTTGGGGTCGACAGGGGAAAAACACTGAAGCTTTCTTT. Translated: CASSWGRQGKNTEAFF. The chain uses TRBV19 and TRBJ1-1, with 8 positions matching TRBD1. After removal of 5 bases from V and 2 bases from J, the junction contained 10 bases not matched to a gene. From germline, CDR1 is LNHDA and CDR2 SQIVND (reference sequence). The CDR3 sequence is 16 residues long.

This clone was seen a handful of times. The DNA of the CDR3 is TGTGCCAGCAGCTCCCCTTCGACCGAGGAAAAACTGTTTTTT. This encodes CASSSPSTEEKLFF. The rearrangement links TRBV7-6 to TRBJ1-4, with no clear D. The CDR3 spans 14 residues. The ends were cut back, 4 bases at V and 8 bases at J, with 14 bases in the middle. Looked up from germline, CDR1 is SGHVS and CDR2 is FNYEAQ.

The V and J genes are TRBV7-9 and TRBJ1-1; weak D call: TRBD1 (5 bases). The CDR3 contains 14 residues. V was shortened by 1 base and J by 9 bases, with 15 bases between the two germline ends. Germline CDR1 is SEHNR and CDR2 is FQNEAQ (reference sequence). The CDR3 bases are TGTGCCAGCAGCTTAGGGGACTCCAGGGTCAAAGCTTTCTTT. Its translation is CASSLGDSRVKAFF.

This clone showed up just once. This chain links TRBV19 with TRBJ1-5; D gene ambiguous. Trimming took off 0 bases at V and 5 bases at J, with 14 bases between the two ends. The CDR3 consists of 16 residues. Germline assignment: CDR1 LNHDA and CDR2 SQIVND (reference sequence). CDR3 sequence: CASSIDLWGGYQPQHF. As DNA, the CDR3 is TGTGCCAGTAGTATAGATCTATGGGGTGGATATCAGCCCCAGCATTTT.

The V and J genes are TRBV7-2 and TRBJ2-3; D might be TRBD2 (6 bases). This CDR3 spans 15 amino acids. V was pared by 3 bases and J by 0 bases, with 10 bases between. Germline-derived CDR1 and CDR2 are SGHTA and FQGNSA. The CDR3 reads CASSFLGTSTDTQYF. The CDR3 nucleotides read TGTGCCAGCAGCTTCCTAGGGACTAGCACAGATACGCAGTATTTT.

This sequence joins TRBV4-2 and TRBJ2-7, with a weak D call TRBD2 (6 bases). In germline, CDR1 is LGHNA, CDR2 YNFKEQ. The V end was cut by 1 base, the J end by 4 bases, with 20 bases between. This CDR3 comprises 17 residues. Written as DNA, the CDR3 is TGTGCCAGCAGCCAAGGCGGGGTTTTTGGCTCTAATTACGAGCAGTACTTC. Protein product: CASSQGGVFGSNYEQYF.

A note on this clone: A junction boundary mismatches the germline segment, possibly from a read error. The CDR3 DNA is TGTGCTAGCAGCTTAGGGCCGGAAGAGACCCAGTACTTC. This sequence encodes CASSLGPEETQYF. The rearrangement links TRBV7-7 to TRBJ2-5; D not resolved. CDR3 length: 13 amino acids. The germline gives CDR1 SSHAT, CDR2 FNYEAQ (reference sequence).

V usage is TRBV14 and J usage is TRBJ1-1; D unclear. V dropped 6 bases and J dropped 5 bases, with 13 bases sitting between them. The CDR3 consists of 13 residues. Germline loops: CDR1 SGHDN, CDR2 FVKESK. CDR3 region: CASRRIGVTEAFF. The CDR3 coding sequence is TGTGCCAGCAGGAGGATTGGGGTAACTGAAGCTTTCTTT.

This chain joins TRBV5-1 and TRBJ1-2; D is perhaps TRBD1 (6 bases). The CDR3 runs to 17 residues. V was shortened by 1 base and J by 5 bases, with 21 bases between the two germline ends. Germline V gene sequence: CDR1 SGHRS, CDR2 YFSETQ. The CDR3 loop is CASSLNVAAGARYGYTF. The CDR3 DNA is TGCGCCAGCAGCTTGAACGTCGCGGCGGGGGCAAGGTATGGCTACACCTTC.

The chain employs TRBV7-2 and TRBJ2-4; 7 nucleotides match TRBD1. The CDR3 totals 14 residues. In germline, CDR1 is SGHTA, CDR2 FQGNSA. The trim removed 5 bases at V and 9 bases at J, leaving 10 bases unmatched. The DNA for the CDR3 is TGTGCCAGCAGCCAGGACCCAGGGGGTGGCATTCAGTACTTC. This codes for CASSQDPGGGIQYF.

The J gene is TRBJ2-7, the V gene TRBV4-1; no clear D gene. V lost 0 bases and J lost 3, with 15 bases in between. CDR3 length: 16 residues. The germline V gene has CDR1 MGHRA and CDR2 YSYEKL. The CDR3 reads CASSQEGSKMGYEQYF. The CDR3 coding sequence is TGCGCCAGCAGCCAAGAGGGCAGCAAAATGGGCTACGAGCAGTACTTC.

The rearrangement uses TRBV5-4 and TRBJ2-7; TRBD1 matches 7 bases. The CDR3 runs 13 residues. The germline gives CDR1 SGHNT, CDR2 YYREEE (reference sequence). Trimming cost V 2 bases and J 6 bases; bases outside gene matches: 5. The CDR3 reads CASSFKGGGEQYF. In DNA form, the CDR3 reads TGTGCCAGCAGCTTCAAAGGGGGCGGCGAGCAGTACTTC. The variable domain in full, completed from reference TRBV5-4 and TRBJ2-7, reads ETGVTQSPTHLIKTRGQQVTLRCSSQSGHNTVSWYQQALGQGPQFIFQYYREEENGRGNFPPRFSGLQFPNYSSELNVNALELDDSALYLCASSFKGGGEQYFGPGTRLTVT.

The chain links TRBV27 to TRBJ1-1, with a possible D match to TRBD1 (5 bases). The length of the CDR3 is 18 residues. V was cut by 4 bases and J by 0 bases, with 21 bases left in between. Germline V gives CDR1 MNHEY, CDR2 SMNVEV (reference sequence). The DNA for the CDR3 is TGTGCCAGCAGTTCCCCCCCTAGGGGAAGAGGAATGAACACTGAAGCTTTCTTT. It specifies CASSSPPRGRGMNTEAFF.

The rearrangement joins TRBV5-1 to TRBJ1-1, with D possibly TRBD1 on 5 matching bases. The CDR3 contains 11 residues. Deletions cut 4 bases from V and 6 bases from J, with 7 bases between. Germline V gene data show CDR1 as SGHRS and CDR2 as YFSETQ. The CDR3 region is CASSQGSEAFF. CDR3 in DNA: TGCGCCAGCAGCCAGGGATCTGAAGCTTTCTTT. The variable domain in full, with the rest retrieved from reference TRBV5-1 and TRBJ1-1, is KAGVTQTPRYLIKTRGQQVTLSCSPISGHRSVSWYQQTPGQGLQFLFEYFSETQRNKGNFPGRFSGRQFSNSRSEMNVSTLELGDSALYLCASSQGSEAFFGQGTRLTVV.

V gene TRBV28 combines with J gene TRBJ2-7; 7 bases are a match to TRBD1. CDR1 and CDR2 (germline): MDHEN, SYDVKM. With V trimmed by 5 bases and J by 3 bases, 7 bases remained unmatched. The CDR3 length is 14 residues. The CDR3 loop reads CASSRPGQSYEQYF. DNA for the CDR3: TGTGCCAGCAGTAGGCCGGGACAGAGCTACGAGCAGTACTTC.

The chain combines TRBV19 with TRBJ2-2, with 7 nucleotides matching TRBD1. The CDR3 length is 16 residues. After removal of 7 bases from V and 0 bases from J, the junction contained 8 bases not matched to a gene. Germline V CDR1 and CDR2: LNHDA, SQIVND (reference sequence). CDR3 DNA sequence: TGTGCCAGTATGGGGACAGCCTATTCGAACACCGGGGAGCTGTTTTTT. Its translation: CASMGTAYSNTGELFF.

This rearrangement joins TRBV5-4 to TRBJ1-2; D is ambiguous. The V and J ends lost 7 bases and 4 bases respectively, with 17 bases between them. This CDR3 region has 14 residues. CDR1 is SGHNT and CDR2 is YYREEE in the germline V gene (reference sequence). The CDR3 protein is CASDPAVPTYGYTF. For the CDR3, the DNA is TGTGCCAGCGATCCAGCCGTACCGACCTATGGCTACACCTTC.

The chain recombines TRBV7-9 with TRBJ2-3; no clear D gene. V shed 6 bases and J shed 0 bases, with 25 bases lying between them. The length of the CDR3 is 19 residues. Germline V gives CDR1 SEHNR, CDR2 FQNEAQ (reference sequence). CDR3 sequence (DNA): TGTGCCAGCAGGCGAGTCCTAGTCTCGATAGAAAGTAGCACAGATACGCAGTATTTT. This sequence encodes CASRRVLVSIESSTDTQYF.

The chain is built from TRBV27 and TRBJ2-7; maybe TRBD2 (6 bases). Germline V CDR1 and CDR2: MNHEY, SMNVEV (reference sequence). Trimming took off 3 bases at V and 2 bases at J, with 14 bases between the two ends. This CDR3 has 15 residues. The CDR3 spells CASSLGGGETYEQYF. CDR3 DNA: TGTGCCAGCAGTTTGGGGGGTGGGGAAACCTACGAGCAGTACTTC.

The V call is TRBV4-3, the J call TRBJ2-3; D is undetermined. Looked up from germline, CDR1 is LGHNA and CDR2 is YSLEER. The length of the CDR3 is 13 residues. Between the trimmed V and J ends, which lost 0 bases and 5 bases, there was a span of 6 bases. CDR3 residues: CASSQDGRDTQYF. DNA of the CDR3: TGCGCCAGCAGCCAAGATGGACGAGATACGCAGTATTTT.

This chain links TRBV6-1 with TRBJ2-1; TRBD1 is a possible D gene (5 bases). This CDR3 comprises 13 residues. V was pared by 7 bases and J by 6 bases, with 13 bases between. Germline V CDR1 and CDR2: MNHNS, SASEGT. The CDR3 spells CASMRTRINEQFF. Here the CDR3 DNA reads TGTGCCAGCATGAGGACACGGATCAATGAGCAGTTCTTC.

V and J are TRBV5-5 and TRBJ2-5; TRBD2 matches 7 bases. Per the germline V gene, CDR1 is SGHKS and CDR2 is YYEKEE (reference sequence). V shed 10 bases and J 5 bases; nucleotides not matched to a gene: 8. The CDR3 spans 12 residues. The CDR3 protein is CACERGGETQYF. For the CDR3, the DNA is TGTGCCTGCGAGAGGGGAGGGGAGACCCAGTACTTC.

The V and J genes are TRBV5-4 and TRBJ1-5; D ambiguous. This CDR3 is built from 14 residues. Between the trimmed V and J ends, which lost 4 bases and 3 bases, there was a span of 11 bases. CDR1 is SGHNT, CDR2 YYREEE, per germline (reference sequence). This chain's CDR3 is CASSAGLYNQPQHF. DNA for the CDR3: TGTGCCAGCAGCGCCGGACTTTACAATCAGCCCCAGCATTTT.

The rearrangement uses TRBV6-1 and TRBJ2-5; TRBD1 might be the D (6 bases). The CDR3 totals 14 residues. CDR1 and CDR2 from the germline V gene are MNHNS and SASEGT. V lost 3 bases to trimming and J lost 6 bases, with 14 bases between them. The CDR3 is CASSDNRGWKTQYF. CDR3 in DNA: TGTGCCAGCAGTGATAATAGGGGGTGGAAGACCCAGTACTTC.

The chain couples TRBV28 to TRBJ1-4; TRBD1 aligns across 9 bases. The trim removed 4 bases at V and 0 bases at J, leaving 21 bases unmatched. CDR1 is MDHEN and CDR2 is SYDVKM in the germline V gene. This CDR3 region has 22 residues. In DNA form, the CDR3 reads TGTGCCAGCAGTTCCTTTACGAACAGGGGGCGTAGATCCCCGACAACTAATGAAAAACTGTTTTTT. Translating it yields CASSSFTNRGRRSPTTNEKLFF.

The chain uses TRBV28 and TRBJ1-2; 7 bases line up with TRBD1. J lost 4 bases, V lost 2 bases, and 13 bases had no gene match. Germline V lookup: CDR1 MDHEN, CDR2 SYDVKM. CDR3 length: 17 amino acids. The CDR3 spells CASSLGGVTGPSYGYTF. The DNA for the CDR3 is TGTGCCAGCAGTTTAGGGGGGGTGACAGGGCCTTCCTATGGCTACACCTTC.